The 17 T cell receptor beta chains below were found in one sample sequenced in a study of blood T cell repertoires in COVID-19. Only in-frame clones appear in the TCRdb table, and some are missing; sequencing was by immunoSEQ multiplex PCR. The sample lists fewer than 90,000 clones, 80% occurring once. Sequenced input: peripheral blood. The receptors derive from a woman of 80 years or more with acute or convalescent COVID-19.

The chain uses TRBV6-5 and TRBJ1-4; the match to TRBD1 covers 8 bases. V lost 7 bases to trimming and J lost 7 bases; unmatched junction nucleotides: 8. The CDR3 sequence is 14 residues long. Germline V CDR1 and CDR2: MNHEY, SVGAGI. The CDR3 region is CASNSRGRSEKLFF. The DNA of the CDR3 is TGTGCCAGCAATTCCAGGGGGCGAAGTGAAAAACTGTTTTTT.

The V and J genes are TRBV5-1 and TRBJ2-2, with 10 bases identical to TRBD1. The CDR3 extends over 14 amino acids. The trim removed 4 bases at V and 6 bases at J, leaving 3 bases unmatched. The germline CDR1 and CDR2 sequences are SGHRS and YFSETQ. The CDR3 DNA reads as TGCGCCAGCAGCCGGGACAGGGGCTCCGGGGAGCTGTTTTTT. The encoded protein is CASSRDRGSGELFF. The whole variable domain, filled in from reference TRBV5-1 and TRBJ2-2, reads KAGVTQTPRYLIKTRGQQVTLSCSPISGHRSVSWYQQTPGQGLQFLFEYFSETQRNKGNFPGRFSGRQFSNSRSEMNVSTLELGDSALYLCASSRDRGSGELFFGEGSRLTVL.

V usage is TRBV5-6 and J usage is TRBJ1-2; D is perhaps TRBD1 (6 bases). V shed 2 bases and J shed 2 bases, with 10 bases lying between them. The CDR3 has 14 residues. CDR1 and CDR2 (germline): SGHDT, YYEEEE. The CDR3 reads CASSLGTSNYGYTF. The CDR3 coding sequence is TGTGCCAGCAGCTTAGGGACATCCAACTATGGCTACACCTTC.

V is TRBV24-1 and J is TRBJ2-4; 7 nucleotides match TRBD2. The J segment lost 1 base and the V segment lost 4 bases, leaving 0 bases of the junction unmatched. This CDR3 contains 14 residues. Germline CDR1 KGHDR, CDR2 SFDVKD. CDR3 in DNA: TGTGCCACCAGTGAGGGAGGGGCCAAAAACATTCAGTACTTC. Translating gives CATSEGGAKNIQYF.

The CDR3 DNA reads as TGTGCTAGTGGGAGACACCAACAGGGGGTGCTTTCTGGAAACACCATATATTTT. Its protein product is CASGRHQQGVLSGNTIYF. The chain employs TRBV12-5 and TRBJ1-3; 8 bases line up with TRBD1. Germline V CDR1 and CDR2: LGHNT, FRNRAP. The ends lost 6 bases at V and 1 base at J; junction bases unmatched: 14. The CDR3 extends over 18 amino acids. The full variable domain, with the rest looked up from reference TRBV12-5 and TRBJ1-3, is DARVTQTPRHKVTEMGQEVTMRCQPILGHNTVFWYRQTMMQGLELLAYFRNRAPLDDSGMPKDRFSAEMPDATLATLKIQPSEPRDSAVYFCASGRHQQGVLSGNTIYFGEGSWLTVV.

The CDR3 DNA reads TGTGCCAGCAGCGTCCTAGCGGGGGCGTACAATGAGCAGTTCTTC. This translates into CASSVLAGAYNEQFF. V is TRBV9 and J is TRBJ2-1; 10 nucleotides match TRBD2. The V segment lost 2 bases and the J segment 4 bases; nucleotides outside the gene matches: 3. CDR3 length equals 15 residues. The germline V gene encodes CDR1 SGDLS and CDR2 YYNGEE.

J is TRBJ2-3 and V is TRBV14, with TRBD2 matching 10 bases. CDR1 is SGHDN and CDR2 is FVKESK in the germline V gene. After removal of 3 bases from V and 4 bases from J, the junction contained 10 bases not matched to a gene. This CDR3 spans 17 amino acids. The CDR3 DNA is TGTGCCAGCAGCCAGGGGAAGGGCCTAGCGGGAGCAGATACGCAGTATTTT. Protein sequence: CASSQGKGLAGADTQYF.

The chain employs TRBV2 and TRBJ2-7; 7 bases agree with TRBD2. Germline values: CDR1 SNHLY, CDR2 FYNNEI. The CDR3 loop spans 17 amino acids. With 2 bases clipped from V and 5 bases from J, the junction kept 15 bases outside the gene matches. The CDR3 here is CASSEHPGGFGKDEQYF. Here the CDR3 DNA reads TGTGCCAGCAGTGAACATCCGGGGGGATTCGGTAAGGACGAGCAGTACTTC.

This chain joins TRBV4-2 and TRBJ2-3; possible D gene TRBD2, 6 bases. CDR3 size: 17 residues. The germline CDR1 and CDR2 sequences are LGHNA and YNFKEQ. V shed 1 base and J shed 0 bases, with 14 bases lying between them. The CDR3 protein is CASSQGPTRTSTDTQYF. The CDR3 coding sequence is TGTGCCAGCAGCCAAGGCCCGACTAGAACTAGCACAGATACGCAGTATTTT.

The chain carries TRBV7-9 and TRBJ1-2; 9 positions match TRBD1. The CDR3 is 14 amino acids. Germline assignment: CDR1 SEHNR and CDR2 FQNEAQ (reference sequence). V was pared by 5 bases and J by 7 bases, with 8 bases of the junction left unmatched. In nucleotides, the CDR3 is TGTGCCAGCAGCGTCCGGGACAGGGCGGGTGGCTACACCTTC. Translating it yields CASSVRDRAGGYTF.

The chain joins TRBV7-2 to TRBJ2-3, with 7 bases fitting TRBD1. Losses at the gene ends were 6 bases for V and 6 bases for J; bases not matched to a gene: 12. CDR3 length: 15 residues. The germline gives CDR1 SGHTA, CDR2 FQGNSA. The CDR3 DNA follows: TGTGCCAGCAGGGACCGAAGGGGGCCATACGATACGCAGTATTTT. Its translation is CASRDRRGPYDTQYF.

This clone was found a few times. This chain uses TRBV4-2 with TRBJ2-3; 15 nucleotides line up with TRBD2. Germline loops: CDR1 LGHNA, CDR2 YNFKEQ. After removal of 3 bases from V and 8 bases from J, the junction contained 12 bases not matched to a gene. The CDR3 runs to 18 residues. In DNA, the CDR3 is TGTGCCAGCAGCCAGGGACTAGCGGGAGGAAAAAGCCAGGGTACGCAGTATTTT. This encodes CASSQGLAGGKSQGTQYF.

The chain employs TRBV2 and TRBJ1-1; D ambiguous. The CDR3 is 13 amino acids. Trimming shortened V by 6 bases and J by 3 bases, and 11 bases separated the two germline ends. The germline V gene has CDR1 SNHLY and CDR2 FYNNEI. The CDR3 is CASSGRRDTEAFF. The CDR3 DNA reads TGTGCCAGCAGCGGGAGACGGGACACTGAAGCTTTCTTT.

The chain is built from TRBV15 and TRBJ2-1; 11 bases line up with TRBD2. The CDR3 covers 15 residues. CDR1 LNHNV and CDR2 YYDKDF come from the germline V gene (reference sequence). V gave up 3 bases and J gave up 4 bases; unmatched junction bases: 2. The CDR3 protein is CATSSPSGRYNEQFF. The CDR3 DNA follows: TGTGCCACCAGCAGCCCTAGCGGGAGGTACAATGAGCAGTTCTTC.

In its sample, this clone was seen many times. V usage is TRBV5-1 and J usage is TRBJ1-1; 8 bases map to TRBD1. This CDR3 is 18 amino acids long. Germline values: CDR1 SGHRS, CDR2 YFSETQ. With V trimmed by 0 bases and J by 0 bases, 10 bases remained unmatched. The CDR3 sequence: CASSLASAGGWLNTEAFF. The CDR3 DNA follows: TGCGCCAGCAGCTTGGCTTCTGCAGGGGGCTGGTTGAACACTGAAGCTTTCTTT.

The rearrangement links TRBV6-6 to TRBJ1-3, with 7 nucleotides matching TRBD1. Trimming took 5 bases from V and 0 from J; bases not matched to a gene: 10. The CDR3 length is 17 residues. Germline V gene lookup returns CDR1 MNHNY and CDR2 SVGAGI (reference sequence). The CDR3 DNA sequence: TGTGCCAGCAGTCGGTCGGGACAGCCCGTCTCTGGAAACACCATATATTTT. It translates to CASSRSGQPVSGNTIYF.

The rearrangement joins TRBV6-6 to TRBJ1-4, with unresolved D. The CDR3 extends over 13 amino acids. Germline-derived CDR1 and CDR2 are MNHNY and SVGAGI (reference sequence). V dropped 10 bases and J dropped 8 bases, with 17 bases sitting between them. CDR3 nucleotides: TGTGCCATCTTAAGGGAGGCGGGCGAAAAACTGTTTTTT. Amino acids: CAILREAGEKLFF.